A single sample gave rise to the 20 T cell receptor beta chains below, sequenced in a study of blood T cells in healthy people across ages. Then a second PCR, running roughly 7 to 12 cycles, was carried out with a sample-barcoded 5' primer and a J-beta primer mix. TCRdb ran MiXCR on the 5' RACE reads and lists one entry per CDR3 protein. Here the sample spans hundreds of thousands of distinct CDR3 sequences, over 45% being singletons. The specimen sequenced was blood. Receptors originate from a woman aged 55-70 years in good health.

V and J are TRBV29-1 and TRBJ2-3; 8 bases agree with TRBD1. There are 14 residues in the CDR3. V lost 4 bases and J lost 2; bases outside the gene matches: 5. CDR1 is SQVTM, CDR2 ANQGSEA, per germline. CDR3 sequence: CSVAWTGLTDTQYF. CDR3 DNA sequence: TGCAGCGTTGCCTGGACAGGGCTCACAGATACGCAGTATTTT.

The chain couples TRBV27 to TRBJ1-2, with TRBD1 as a possible D gene (6 bases). V was clipped by 6 bases and J by 6 bases, with 14 bases between them. In germline, CDR1 is MNHEY, CDR2 SMNVEV (reference sequence). The CDR3 runs 13 residues. DNA for the CDR3: TGTGCCAGCAGCTTCACCTCAGGGGATGGCTACACCTTC. It encodes CASSFTSGDGYTF.

The chain carries TRBV5-6 and TRBJ2-5; D unclear. Germline CDR1 reads SGHDT; CDR2 reads YYEEEE. The germline V and J ends were trimmed by 0 bases and 11 bases, with 11 bases remaining between them. The CDR3 runs to 12 residues. DNA of the CDR3: TGTGCCAGCAGCTTGGCGTCAAATGAGCAGTACTTC. It translates to CASSLASNEQYF.

This chain uses TRBV5-1 with TRBJ1-1; no clear D. The V end lost 0 bases, the J end lost 3 bases, and 9 bases lay between the germline ends. This CDR3 has 14 amino acids. CDR1 SGHRS and CDR2 YFSETQ come from the germline V gene. The CDR3, as DNA: TGCGCCAGCAGCTTGGTACCCGGGGACACTGAAGCTTTCTTT. Translating gives CASSLVPGDTEAFF.

This chain connects TRBV29-1 to TRBJ2-5; tentative D call: TRBD1 (6 bases). The germline CDR1 and CDR2 sequences are SQVTM and ANQGSEA. The CDR3 has 12 residues. The germline V and J ends were trimmed by 5 bases and 2 bases, with 9 bases remaining between them. CDR3 region: CSVRQGQETQYF. CDR3 DNA: TGCAGCGTTCGTCAGGGGCAAGAGACCCAGTACTTC.

This clonotype was detected only a few times. This chain links TRBV20-1 with TRBJ1-4; D is ambiguous. Trimming shortened V by 7 bases and J by 5 bases, and 17 bases separated the two germline ends. Germline V gene data show CDR1 as DFQATT and CDR2 as SNEGSKA (reference sequence). This CDR3 is 14 amino acids long. The CDR3 region is CSGLNTSSNEKLFF. The CDR3 DNA is TGCAGTGGCCTGAACACCTCGTCGAATGAAAAACTGTTTTTT.

The V call is TRBV28, the J call TRBJ1-1; 7 bases fit TRBD1. CDR3 length: 13 amino acids. CDR1 is MDHEN, CDR2 SYDVKM, per germline. Trimming cost V 6 bases and J 7 bases; bases outside gene matches: 8. The CDR3 DNA reads as TGTGCCAGCAGCACTGGACAGGTCTTTGAAGCTTTCTTT. This translates into CASSTGQVFEAFF.

There are a few counts of this clonotype. The chain carries TRBV7-9 and TRBJ2-7; 8 bases align to TRBD1. Germline CDR1 reads SEHNR; CDR2 reads FQNEAQ (reference sequence). The J segment lost 3 bases and the V segment lost 1 base, leaving 5 bases of the junction unmatched. The CDR3 runs 15 residues. The CDR3 spells CASSLGTGKGYEQYF. CDR3 coding DNA: TGTGCCAGCAGCTTAGGGACAGGGAAAGGCTACGAGCAGTACTTC.

This clonotype was counted only a few times. The chain uses TRBV18 and TRBJ2-1; unclear D gene. Looked up from germline, CDR1 is KGHSH and CDR2 is LQKENI. V was cut by 0 bases and J by 6 bases, with 12 bases left in between. The CDR3 is 15 residues long. The CDR3 DNA reads as TGTGCCAGCTCACCACCAAGCTCCCCCTCCAATGAGCAGTTCTTC. This codes for CASSPPSSPSNEQFF. The full variable domain, completed using reference TRBV18 and TRBJ2-1, is NAGVMQNPRHLVRRRGQEARLRCSPMKGHSHVYWYRQLPEEGLKFMVYLQKENIIDESGMPKERFSAEFPKEGPSILRIQQVVRGDSAAYFCASSPPSSPSNEQFFGPGTRLTVL.

This chain links TRBV2 with TRBJ1-1; D call uncertain. Germline V gene sequence: CDR1 SNHLY, CDR2 FYNNEI. The V end lost 5 bases, the J end lost 7 bases, and 11 bases lay between the germline ends. This CDR3 is built from 12 residues. The CDR3 nucleotides are TGTGCCAGCAGTAAGGTCCGCATTGAAGCTTTCTTT. Its translation is CASSKVRIEAFF.

A few counts support this clonotype. V usage is TRBV5-1 and J usage is TRBJ2-5; D gene uncertain. V lost 0 bases, J lost 0 bases, and 9 bases lay in between. From germline, CDR1 is SGHRS and CDR2 YFSETQ. The CDR3 has 15 residues. CDR3 nucleotides: TGCGCCAGCAGCTTGGCCTCGCGGAACCAAGAGACCCAGTACTTC. It codes for CASSLASRNQETQYF.

This clonotype was seen more than once but under ten times. CDR3 coding DNA: TGCGCCAGCAGCCACGGGACCGTAGCCAAAAACATTCAGTACTTC. It specifies CASSHGTVAKNIQYF. V and J are TRBV5-1 and TRBJ2-4, with D possibly being TRBD1 or TRBD2 (5 bases each). This CDR3 spans 15 amino acids. From germline, CDR1 is SGHRS and CDR2 YFSETQ. The germline V and J ends were trimmed by 4 bases and 0 bases, with 11 bases remaining between them.

This clonotype has a handful of counts. The rearrangement links TRBV29-1 to TRBJ1-1; no reliable D call. V lost 3 bases to trimming and J lost 3 bases, with 11 bases between them. Germline values: CDR1 SQVTM, CDR2 ANQGSEA. The CDR3 loop spans 13 amino acids. The CDR3 nucleotides are TGCAGCGTTGATCCTAGTGGGGACACTGAAGCTTTCTTT. This sequence encodes CSVDPSGDTEAFF.

The J gene is TRBJ2-5, the V gene TRBV11-2, with D possibly TRBD1 on 6 matching bases. The J call may be incorrect, as the DNA end agrees better with TRBJ2-7. The CDR3 totals 15 residues. Per germline, CDR1 SGHAT and CDR2 FQNNGV. CDR3 protein: CASSLVSVQGYEQYF. In DNA form, the CDR3 reads TGTGCCAGCAGCTTAGTCTCGGTCCAGGGGTACGAGCAGTACTTC.

Comment on this clonotype: The junction does not match germline at one end; this may be a read error. V usage is TRBV28 and J usage is TRBJ2-4; tentative D call: TRBD1 (5 bases). The CDR3 extends over 15 amino acids. CDR1 is MDHEN, CDR2 SYDVKM, per germline. The CDR3 region has the DNA TGTGCCAGCAGTCCGAGACAGATAGCCAAAAACACTCAGTACTTC. This sequence encodes CASSPRQIAKNTQYF.

The V gene is TRBV5-6, the J gene TRBJ1-1; D gene ambiguous. Germline loops: CDR1 SGHDT, CDR2 YYEEEE. The CDR3 runs to 12 residues. The V and J ends lost 3 bases and 4 bases respectively, with 7 bases between them. CDR3 amino acids: CASSSEFTEAFF. In DNA form, the CDR3 reads TGTGCCAGCAGCTCAGAATTCACTGAAGCTTTCTTT.

The rearrangement links TRBV28 to TRBJ2-5; D remains ambiguous. Judging by the DNA end, TRBJ2-7 fits better; the J call may be wrong. The CDR3 runs to 13 residues. CDR1 is MDHEN, CDR2 SYDVKM, per germline. CDR3 protein: CASSWGKTYEQYF. The DNA for the CDR3 is TGTGCCAGCAGTTGGGGAAAAACCTACGAGCAGTACTTC.

As to this clonotype: A read error may explain this, as a much larger clone is one base away. V usage is TRBV4-3 and J usage is TRBJ2-7; D gene uncertain. There are 14 residues in the CDR3. Germline CDR1 LGHNA, CDR2 YSLEER. Trimming pared 3 bases from V and 4 bases from J, leaving 13 bases between. In nucleotides, the CDR3 is TGCGCCAGCAGCCACGTGGGCAGTAGATACGAGCAGTACTTC. Its protein product is CASSHVGSRYEQYF.

This sequence joins TRBV19 and TRBJ2-7, with 7 bases fitting TRBD1. The CDR3 consists of 13 residues. Germline CDR1 reads LNHDA; CDR2 reads SQIVND (reference sequence). V was pared by 5 bases and J by 7 bases, with 8 bases of the junction left unmatched. CDR3 nucleotides: TGTGCCAGTAGTGTGACAGGGTGGAATGAGCAGTACTTC. Translation gives CASSVTGWNEQYF.

Note on this clonotype: The junction departs from germline at one end; a sequencing error may be responsible. The chain uses TRBV7-8 and TRBJ2-5, with a possible D match to TRBD2 (6 bases). The J call may not be correct, given that the DNA end is closer to TRBJ2-7. Per germline, CDR1 SGHVS and CDR2 FQNEAQ. There are 13 residues in the CDR3. The CDR3 loop is CASSVARDREQYF. The CDR3 bases are TGTGCCAGCAGCGTAGCGCGGGATCGCGAGCAGTACTTC.